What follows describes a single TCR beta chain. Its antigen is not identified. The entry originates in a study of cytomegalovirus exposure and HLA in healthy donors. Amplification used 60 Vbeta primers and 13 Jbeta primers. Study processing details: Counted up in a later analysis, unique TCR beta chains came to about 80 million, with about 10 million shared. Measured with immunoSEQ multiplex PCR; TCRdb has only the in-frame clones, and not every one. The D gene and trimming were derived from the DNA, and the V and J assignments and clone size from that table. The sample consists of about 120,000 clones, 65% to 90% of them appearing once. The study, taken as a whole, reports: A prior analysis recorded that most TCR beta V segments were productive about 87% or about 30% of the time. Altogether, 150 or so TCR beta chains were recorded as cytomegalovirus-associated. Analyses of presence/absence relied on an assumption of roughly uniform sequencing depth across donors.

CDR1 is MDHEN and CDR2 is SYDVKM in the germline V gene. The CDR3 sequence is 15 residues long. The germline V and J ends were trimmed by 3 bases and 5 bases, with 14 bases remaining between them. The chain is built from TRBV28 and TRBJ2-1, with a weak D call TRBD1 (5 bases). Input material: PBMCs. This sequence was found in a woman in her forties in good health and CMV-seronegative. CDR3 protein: CASSFRAVRDNEQFF. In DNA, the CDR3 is TGTGCCAGCAGTTTCCGGGCGGTCAGGGACAATGAGCAGTTCTTC.